This T cell receptor (beta chain) was recorded in a study of shared clonotypes between healthy human individuals. Note on this clone: Its antigen is not known.

Data came from immunoSEQ multiplex PCR; TCRdb stores just in-frame clones and leaves some out. The profile shows 1,500,000 or so clones, more than 95% of them singletons. Regarding the study as a whole: Memory subsets generally showed lower estimated richness than naive subsets. Donor scarcity curtailed the genetic and exposure-history diversity represented herein.

This CDR3 region has 11 residues. Germline V gene sequence: CDR1 SGHTS, CDR2 YDEGEE. V was cut by 7 bases and J by 2 bases, with 5 bases left in between. The sequence was collected from a young man in good health. The chain is built from TRBV5-8 and TRBJ2-3; D not certain. Sequenced: naive CD4+ T cells sorted from blood. Subset: CD45RA+ positively selected. The CDR3 protein is CASGITDTQYF. The CDR3 DNA is TGTGCCAGCGGTATCACAGATACGCAGTATTTT.